These 19 T cell receptor beta chains came from one sample sequenced in a study of CD8 T cells in Susac syndrome. Reverse transcription of 0.5 to 1 ug RNA was performed with random hexamers. One entry per CDR3 protein results from TCRdb running MiXCR on the immunoSEQ multiplex PCR reads. The sample has about 150,000 distinct CDR3 sequences; approximately 96% are singletons. The sequencing sample was made of CD4+ T cells from PBMCs. All receptors come from a human donor with Susac syndrome.

The rearrangement links TRBV24-1 to TRBJ2-1; 11 nucleotides align to TRBD2. The CDR3 is made up of 13 amino acids. Germline CDR1 and CDR2: KGHDR and SFDVKD. With 9 bases clipped from V and 8 bases from J, the junction kept 5 bases outside the gene matches. Here the CDR3 DNA reads TGTGCCACCGGGCTAGCGGGAGGACATGAGCAGTTCTTC. It yields the protein CATGLAGGHEQFF.

The V and J genes are TRBV11-2 and TRBJ2-1; the match to TRBD2 covers 9 bases. The germline V gene has CDR1 SGHAT and CDR2 FQNNGV. This CDR3 spans 14 amino acids. The junction had 6 bases not matched to a gene; V was cut back by 5 bases and J by 7 bases. CDR3 in DNA: TGTGCCAGCAGCCGTAGCGGGAGTGGGAATGAGCAGTTCTTC. This encodes CASSRSGSGNEQFF.

The V call is TRBV20-1, the J call TRBJ1-1; D is unresolved. Germline V CDR1 and CDR2: DFQATT, SNEGSKA (reference sequence). Trimming cost V 2 bases and J 1 base, with 2 bases left between them. The CDR3 is 11 residues long. This chain's CDR3 is CSARSNTEAFF. CDR3 coding DNA: TGCAGTGCTAGATCGAACACTGAAGCTTTCTTT.

The rearrangement joins TRBV12-3 or TRBV12-4 to TRBJ1-2; D perhaps matches TRBD1 (6 bases). The CDR3 contains 13 residues. V was shortened by 6 bases and J by 6 bases, with 14 bases between the two germline ends. DNA of the CDR3: TGTGCCAGCAGCCGAGGGGGAAGGGATGGCTACACCTTC. Translating it yields CASSRGGRDGYTF.

The chain combines TRBV7-2 with TRBJ2-3; TRBD1 agrees at 8 bases. V shed 5 bases, J shed 4 bases, and the junction held 8 bases outside the gene matches. CDR1 SGHTA and CDR2 FQGNSA come from the germline V gene. This CDR3 has 15 residues. This CDR3 reads CASSPKAGGPDTQYF. As DNA, the CDR3 is TGTGCCAGCAGCCCCAAGGCAGGGGGCCCAGATACGCAGTATTTT.

This sequence joins TRBV3-1 and TRBJ2-7; 10 nucleotides align to TRBD2. CDR1 is LGHDT and CDR2 is YNNKEL in the germline V gene (reference sequence). Trimming cost V 1 base and J 4 bases; bases outside gene matches: 7. The CDR3 spans 16 residues. Here the CDR3 reads CASSQGTLAGVYEQYF. In nucleotides, the CDR3 is TGTGCCAGCAGCCAAGGAACGCTAGCGGGAGTGTACGAGCAGTACTTC.

The rearrangement joins TRBV18 to TRBJ2-7; D possibly corresponds to TRBD1 (5 bases). Trimming pared 3 bases from V and 4 bases from J, leaving 13 bases between. The CDR3 contains 14 residues. From germline, CDR1 is KGHSH and CDR2 LQKENI. The CDR3 is CASSPRQTPYEQYF. DNA of the CDR3: TGTGCCAGCTCACCCCGACAGACCCCGTACGAGCAGTACTTC. The full variable domain, with the rest looked up from reference TRBV18 and TRBJ2-7, is NAGVMQNPRHLVRRRGQEARLRCSPMKGHSHVYWYRQLPEEGLKFMVYLQKENIIDESGMPKERFSAEFPKEGPSILRIQQVVRGDSAAYFCASSPRQTPYEQYFGPGTRLTVT.

V and J are TRBV20-1 and TRBJ2-7; D is unclear. CDR1 and CDR2 from the germline V gene are DFQATT and SNEGSKA (reference sequence). Trimming shortened V by 2 bases and J by 7 bases, and 24 bases separated the two germline ends. The CDR3 has 16 amino acids. The CDR3 nucleotides are TGCAGTGCTAGACCCTGGGCTATTCTACGAACTTTGGAGCAGTACTTC. It encodes CSARPWAILRTLEQYF.

The count of this clonotype is one. This chain links TRBV5-1 with TRBJ2-2, with D possibly being TRBD2 (5 bases). Trimming removed 2 bases at V and 3 bases at J, with 11 bases between. This CDR3 spans 15 amino acids. Per the germline V gene, CDR1 is SGHRS and CDR2 is YFSETQ. The CDR3 here is CASSFNGKDTGELFF. Written as DNA, the CDR3 is TGCGCCAGCAGCTTCAACGGGAAGGACACCGGGGAGCTGTTTTTT.

The rearrangement uses TRBV20-1 and TRBJ1-2; D might be TRBD1 (5 bases). Germline V gene data show CDR1 as DFQATT and CDR2 as SNEGSKA (reference sequence). The CDR3 has 13 residues. The V and J ends lost 4 bases and 7 bases respectively, with 16 bases between them. CDR3 amino acids: CSAIPWGEGGYTF. The DNA for the CDR3 is TGCAGTGCTATCCCATGGGGGGAGGGTGGCTACACCTTC.

This chain joins TRBV24-1 and TRBJ2-3, with D unresolved. The V end was cut by 9 bases, the J end by 2 bases, with 8 bases between. The CDR3 has 12 amino acids. The germline CDR1 and CDR2 sequences are KGHDR and SFDVKD. As DNA, the CDR3 is TGTGCCACCGGTCGGACCACAGATACGCAGTATTTT. It codes for CATGRTTDTQYF.

The V gene is TRBV12-3 or TRBV12-4, the J gene TRBJ1-2; possibly TRBD1 for D (6 bases). V gave up 6 bases and J gave up 3 bases, with 8 bases separating them. The CDR3 extends over 12 amino acids. CDR3 in amino acids: CASSYRDYGYTF. CDR3 sequence (DNA): TGTGCCAGCAGCTACAGGGACTATGGCTACACCTTC.

The chain combines TRBV4-2 with TRBJ2-1; either TRBD1 or TRBD2 may fit D (5 bases each). CDR1 and CDR2 from the germline V gene are LGHNA and YNFKEQ. Trimming stripped 11 bases from V and 7 bases from J, with 15 bases between. The CDR3 length is 12 residues. The CDR3 here is CAVKEGPNEQFF. The CDR3 DNA follows: TGTGCCGTCAAAGAGGGGCCGAATGAGCAGTTCTTC.

V usage is TRBV28 and J usage is TRBJ2-7, with 9 bases aligning to TRBD2. The junction had 8 bases not matched to a gene; V was cut back by 5 bases and J by 3 bases. There are 15 residues in the CDR3. Germline V gene data show CDR1 as MDHEN and CDR2 as SYDVKM. The CDR3 DNA follows: TGTGCCAGCAGTGGGGTTAGCGGGGGTAACTACGAGCAGTACTTC. This translates into CASSGVSGGNYEQYF.

V gene TRBV3-1 combines with J gene TRBJ2-5, with D unclear. Germline V gene lookup returns CDR1 LGHDT and CDR2 YNNKEL (reference sequence). The V and J ends lost 1 base and 7 bases respectively, with 13 bases between them. This CDR3 has 14 amino acids. Here the CDR3 DNA reads TGTGCCAGCAGCCAAGGGGGAACCTCCGGGACCCAGTACTTC. Translated: CASSQGGTSGTQYF.

J is TRBJ1-1 and V is TRBV14; unclear D gene. The ends were cut back, 0 bases at V and 3 bases at J, with 5 bases in the middle. There are 13 residues in the CDR3. Germline assignment: CDR1 SGHDN and CDR2 FVKESK. CDR3 loop: CASSQDFYTEAFF. The CDR3 DNA reads as TGTGCCAGCAGCCAAGATTTTTACACTGAAGCTTTCTTT.

This clonotype was recorded a few times. V and J are TRBV11-2 and TRBJ2-2; possibly TRBD1 for D (6 bases). The CDR3 has 16 amino acids. Deletions cut 5 bases from V and 2 bases from J, with 15 bases between. Germline values: CDR1 SGHAT, CDR2 FQNNGV. The CDR3 sequence is CASSPTSGTNTGELFF. The CDR3 coding sequence is TGTGCCAGCAGCCCTACCTCCGGGACAAACACCGGGGAGCTGTTTTTT.

In this sample, this clonotype turned up once. The V and J genes are TRBV19 and TRBJ1-3, with TRBD1 as a possible D gene (5 bases). This CDR3 comprises 15 residues. CDR1 and CDR2 (germline): LNHDA, SQIVND (reference sequence). V shed 8 bases and J shed 4 bases, with 18 bases lying between them. CDR3 sequence reads: CASGQAGTGGNTIYF. The CDR3, as DNA: TGTGCCAGTGGCCAGGCGGGAACAGGCGGAAACACCATATATTTT.

The chain has TRBV19 and TRBJ1-4; 8 bases match TRBD1. This CDR3 comprises 15 residues. CDR1 is LNHDA and CDR2 is SQIVND in the germline V gene (reference sequence). Germline trimming cut 5 bases from V and 7 bases from J; bases unmatched to any gene: 9. The CDR3 DNA sequence: TGTGCCAGTAGTGACCCCAGGGGGCGAGGTGAAAAACTGTTTTTT. Encoded protein: CASSDPRGRGEKLFF. The variable domain in full, completed from reference TRBV19 and TRBJ1-4, reads DGGITQSPKYLFRKEGQNVTLSCEQNLNHDAMYWYRQDPGQGLRLIYYSQIVNDFQKGDIAEGYSVSREKKESFPLTVTSAQKNPTAFYLCASSDPRGRGEKLFFGSGTQLSVL.